The rows below give T cell receptor beta chains drawn from one sample of a study of long-term antiretroviral therapy in people with HIV. Profiled with immunoSEQ multiplex PCR; TCRdb holds only in-frame clones, not every one. Of 23,000 or so clones listed, roughly four fifths are singletons. Material: unsorted PBMCs, obtained 0.4 years after starting antiretroviral therapy. All receptors come from a middle-aged man with HIV. Each CDR3 is given with its conserved first and last residue. The order of the fields is V gene, D gene, J gene, clone size, CDR3 DNA, CDR3 protein. D genes are given only for firm matches. The size entry is marked missing in some rows and otherwise reads once, few, many or a size class.

TRBV7-6	TRBD2	TRBJ2-2	once	TGTGCCAGCAGCCAAATGGGACTAGCGGGGATCGGGGAGCTGTTTTTT	CASSQMGLAGIGELFF
TRBV2	NA	TRBJ1-5	once	TGTGCCAGCAGTGCGGACAGTGATCAGCCCCAGCATTTT	CASSADSDQPQHF
TRBV7-2	NA	TRBJ1-5	once	TGTGCCAGCAGCGCCGACAGTGGATATCAGCCCCAGCATTTT	CASSADSGYQPQHF
TRBV6-1	NA	TRBJ2-1	once	TGTGCCAGCAGTGAAGACCGAACCTACAGGGGTGGAAAAGTGGGGGGTGAGCAGTTCTTC	CASSEDRTYRGGKVGGEQFF
TRBV28	NA	TRBJ2-7	NA	TGTGCCAGCAGTCCCACCCTCGGGGGCTACGAGCAGTACTTC	CASSPTLGGYEQYF
TRBV6-5	NA	TRBJ1-2	few	TGTGCCAGCAGTTACTCGAGAGGGGGTTATGGCTACACCTTC	CASSYSRGGYGYTF
TRBV28	NA	TRBJ2-2	NA	TGTGCCACCTTATGGGGCGCTGATAATACCGGGGAGCTGTTTTTT	CATLWGADNTGELFF
TRBV5-6	TRBD1	TRBJ1-1	NA	TGTGCCAGCAGAGGGACAGTCACTGAAGCTTTCTTT	CASRGTVTEAFF
TRBV6-6	NA	TRBJ1-2	once	TGTGCCAGCAGTTACTCTCCGGGTATGGACTATGGCTACACCTTC	CASSYSPGMDYGYTF
TRBV18	NA	TRBJ1-1	NA	TGTGCCAGCTCACCACCCACAGGGAGCACTGAAGCTTTCTTT	CASSPPTGSTEAFF